This record looks at one TCR beta chain sequence and its context. Its specificity is unknown. Germline CDR1 and CDR2: LNHDA and SQIVND (reference sequence). The length of the CDR3 is 19 residues. V lost 3 bases, J lost 0 bases, and 12 bases stayed unmatched. Libraries were prepared by immunoSEQ multiplex PCR; TCRdb keeps only in-frame clonotypes and omits some of them. The table lists approximately 52,000 clones, about nine tenths of them singletons. The sample originates from a study of T cell responses to AZD1222 COVID-19 vaccine. Study results and caveats: Mapped onto spike, vaccine-associated CD4 TCRs spanned it and were dominant at 160-218 and 743-854. There were repertoire samples only from the period after the peak T cell response.

The sequencing here drew on peripheral blood, taken 28 days after the second AZD1222 dose. This sequence originates from an adult who received the AZD1222 COVID-19 vaccine. The V gene is TRBV19, the J gene TRBJ2-1, with 9 bases matching TRBD2. CDR3 nucleotide sequence: TGTGCCAGTAGTATGCCCAAAAGACTAGCGGTCAGCTCCTACAATGAGCAGTTCTTC. It is translated as CASSMPKRLAVSSYNEQFF.